The clone carrying this T cell receptor (beta chain) has at least ten counts. The antigen remains unidentified. What was sequenced were expressed TCRB transcripts, since all of the isolated RNA had been reverse transcribed. TCRdb's table, derived via immunoSEQ multiplex PCR, lists solely in-frame clones and lacks some. The sample lists fewer than 900,000 clones; around a sixth were seen once. Sorting of CD4+ naive, central memory, regulatory and stem cell-like memory cells was performed via CD45RO/CCR7/CD25/CD127/CD95/CD27. Each population that was sorted was more than 95% pure. This sample was taken from a study of beta chain features in type 1 diabetes. General study findings and limits: At VDJ recombination sites, type 1 diabetes patients had fewer insertions and more deleted nucleotides.

The CDR3 is 17 amino acids. Germline CDR1 reads SGHDN; CDR2 reads FVKESK. Unmatched junction bases numbered 5, after V lost 2 bases and J lost 1 base. Sequencing input: naive CD4+ T cells from blood. The clonotype was recovered from a woman aged 18-29 years in good health. The rearrangement uses TRBV14 and TRBJ2-4; 10 bases align to TRBD2. This chain's CDR3 is CASSQLAGDPAKNIQYF. Here the CDR3 DNA reads TGTGCCAGCAGCCAACTAGCGGGAGACCCGGCCAAAAACATTCAGTACTTC.